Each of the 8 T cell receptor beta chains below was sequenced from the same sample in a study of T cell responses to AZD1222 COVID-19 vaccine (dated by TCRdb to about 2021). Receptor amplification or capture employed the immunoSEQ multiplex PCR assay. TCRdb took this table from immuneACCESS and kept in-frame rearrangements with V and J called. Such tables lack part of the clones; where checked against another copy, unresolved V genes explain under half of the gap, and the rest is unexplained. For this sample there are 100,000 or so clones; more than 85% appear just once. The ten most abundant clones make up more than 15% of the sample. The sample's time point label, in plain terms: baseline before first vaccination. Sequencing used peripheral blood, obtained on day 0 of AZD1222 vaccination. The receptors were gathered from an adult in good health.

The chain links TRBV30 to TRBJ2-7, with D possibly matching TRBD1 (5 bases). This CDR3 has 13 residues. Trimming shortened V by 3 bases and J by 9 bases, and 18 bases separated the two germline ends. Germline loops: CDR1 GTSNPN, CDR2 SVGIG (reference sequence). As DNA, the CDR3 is TGTGCCTGGAGGACCCAACTAAACCAGGGGCAGTACTTC. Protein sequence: CAWRTQLNQGQYF.

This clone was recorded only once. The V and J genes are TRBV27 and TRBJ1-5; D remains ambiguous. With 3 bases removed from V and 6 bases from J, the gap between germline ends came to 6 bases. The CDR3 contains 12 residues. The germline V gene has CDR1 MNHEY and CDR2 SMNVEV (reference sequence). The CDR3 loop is CASSFPGQPQHF. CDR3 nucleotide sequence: TGTGCCAGCAGTTTCCCAGGTCAGCCCCAGCATTTT.

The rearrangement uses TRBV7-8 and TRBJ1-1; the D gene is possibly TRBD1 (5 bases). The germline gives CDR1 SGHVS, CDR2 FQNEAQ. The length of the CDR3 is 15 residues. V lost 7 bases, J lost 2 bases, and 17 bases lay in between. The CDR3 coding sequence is TGTGCCAGCACCCAGGGTCCCACCTCAAACACTGAAGCTTTCTTT. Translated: CASTQGPTSNTEAFF.

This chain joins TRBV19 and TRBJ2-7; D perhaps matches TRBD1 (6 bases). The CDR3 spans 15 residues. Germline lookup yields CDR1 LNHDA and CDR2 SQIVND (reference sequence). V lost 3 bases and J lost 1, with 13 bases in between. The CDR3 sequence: CASSISQGISYEQYF. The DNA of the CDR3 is TGTGCCAGTAGTATCTCACAGGGCATTTCCTACGAGCAGTACTTC.

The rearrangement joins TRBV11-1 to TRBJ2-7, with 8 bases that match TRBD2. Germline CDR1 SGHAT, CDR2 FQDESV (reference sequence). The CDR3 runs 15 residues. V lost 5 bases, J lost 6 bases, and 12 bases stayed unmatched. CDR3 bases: TGTGCCAGCAGCAAGTCGGGACTAGACAGGCCCGAGCAGTACTTC. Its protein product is CASSKSGLDRPEQYF.

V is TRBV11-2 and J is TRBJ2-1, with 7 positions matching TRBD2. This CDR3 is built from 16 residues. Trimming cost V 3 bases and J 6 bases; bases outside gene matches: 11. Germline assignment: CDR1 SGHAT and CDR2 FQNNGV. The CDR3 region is CASSLGRGLFRNEQFF. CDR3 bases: TGTGCCAGCAGCTTGGGGAGGGGACTTTTCCGCAATGAGCAGTTCTTC.

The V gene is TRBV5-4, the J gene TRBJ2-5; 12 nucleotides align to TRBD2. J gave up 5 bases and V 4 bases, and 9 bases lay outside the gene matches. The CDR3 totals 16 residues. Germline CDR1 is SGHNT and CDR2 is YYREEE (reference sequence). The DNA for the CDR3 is TGTGCCAGCAGCCCTGGACTAGCGGGACAGGATGAGACCCAGTACTTC. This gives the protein CASSPGLAGQDETQYF.

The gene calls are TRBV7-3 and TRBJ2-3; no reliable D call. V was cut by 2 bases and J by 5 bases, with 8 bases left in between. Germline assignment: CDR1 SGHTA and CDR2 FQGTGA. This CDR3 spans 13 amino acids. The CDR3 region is CASSLYGRDTQYF. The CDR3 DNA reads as TGTGCCAGCAGCTTATATGGAAGAGATACGCAGTATTTT.